The 28 T cell receptor beta chains given below trace back to one sample, sequenced in a study of OX40 agonist ivuxolimab in advanced cancers. Repertoires were generated with immunoSEQ multiplex PCR, while TCRdb's copy carries only in-frame clones and drops some. This sample has fewer than 120,000 clones, with roughly 89% found just once. The source material was CD4+ or CD8+ T cells sorted from blood, sampled in a trial of the OX40 agonist ivuxolimab. The receptors were gathered from an adult with an advanced solid tumor such as melanoma, head and neck, liver or kidney cancer.

This rearrangement joins TRBV30 to TRBJ2-7; possibly TRBD2 for D (5 bases). V lost 0 bases, J lost 3 bases, and 12 bases lay in between. Germline V gene sequence: CDR1 GTSNPN, CDR2 SVGIG (reference sequence). The CDR3 totals 14 residues. Here the CDR3 reads CAWSVWGEYYEQYF. Here the CDR3 DNA reads TGTGCCTGGAGTGTGTGGGGAGAGTACTACGAGCAGTACTTC.

The CDR3 nucleotides read TGTGCCAGCAGTCCTTGGACGGCAGAAGCTTTCTTT. Its protein is CASSPWTAEAFF. The V call is TRBV6-5, the J call TRBJ1-1; no firm D call. The CDR3 runs to 12 residues. V gave up 5 bases and J gave up 8 bases, with 12 bases separating them. Germline V gives CDR1 MNHEY, CDR2 SVGAGI.

V is TRBV9 and J is TRBJ2-2, with unresolved D. V was trimmed by 2 bases and J by 6 bases, leaving 17 bases between them. The CDR3 is 16 amino acids. CDR1 is SGDLS, CDR2 YYNGEE, per germline. CDR3 protein: CASSVATLTSPGELFF. In DNA, the CDR3 is TGTGCCAGCAGCGTGGCGACTCTCACGTCCCCCGGGGAGCTGTTTTTT.

The chain recombines TRBV6-1 with TRBJ1-4; D uncertain. The CDR3 runs to 13 residues. Germline-derived CDR1 and CDR2 are MNHNS and SASEGT. V was clipped by 1 base and J by 8 bases, with 8 bases between them. Here the CDR3 reads CASSEGFREKLFF. CDR3 DNA: TGTGCCAGCAGTGAAGGATTCAGAGAAAAACTGTTTTTT.

This chain connects TRBV5-1 to TRBJ1-3; perhaps TRBD1 as D (6 bases). The CDR3 runs 15 residues. Germline V gene sequence: CDR1 SGHRS, CDR2 YFSETQ. V lost 4 bases and J 0 bases, leaving 11 bases between the germline ends. CDR3 loop: CASSTDSLSGNTIYF. The CDR3 region has the DNA TGCGCCAGCAGCACGGACAGCCTCTCTGGAAACACCATATATTTT.

V and J are TRBV7-8 and TRBJ1-5; the match to TRBD1 covers 7 bases. The CDR3 covers 12 residues. V dropped 5 bases and J dropped 5; count of bases not matched to a gene: 0. Germline V gives CDR1 SGHVS, CDR2 FQNEAQ. The CDR3: CASSGTDQPQHF. The CDR3 bases are TGTGCCAGCAGCGGGACAGATCAGCCCCAGCATTTT.

The chain uses TRBV9 and TRBJ1-3, with TRBD1 matching over 9 bases. Unmatched junction bases numbered 9, after V lost 3 bases and J lost 2 bases. CDR1 and CDR2 (germline): SGDLS, YYNGEE. The CDR3 sequence is 17 residues long. The CDR3 DNA is TGTGCCAGCAGCGAGTACAGGGGGCTGGGTACTGGAAACACCATATATTTT. Protein sequence: CASSEYRGLGTGNTIYF.

The V call is TRBV7-2, the J call TRBJ1-3; D remains ambiguous. The CDR3 covers 14 residues. Germline CDR1 reads SGHTA; CDR2 reads FQGNSA. The ends were cut back, 0 bases at V and 0 bases at J, with 3 bases in the middle. The CDR3 loop reads CASSLARSGNTIYF. CDR3 coding DNA: TGTGCCAGCAGCTTAGCACGCTCTGGAAACACCATATATTTT.

V gene TRBV19 combines with J gene TRBJ1-1; D remains unclear. The ends were cut back, 8 bases at V and 0 bases at J, with 13 bases in the middle. The CDR3 sequence is 14 residues long. Germline V gene lookup returns CDR1 LNHDA and CDR2 SQIVND (reference sequence). The CDR3 here is CASATRVMNTEAFF. The CDR3 DNA sequence: TGTGCCAGTGCTACCCGGGTCATGAACACTGAAGCTTTCTTT.

This chain links TRBV19 with TRBJ1-2, with TRBD1 identical over 7 bases. The CDR3 is 16 residues long. V lost 1 base and J lost 2; bases outside the gene matches: 7. CDR1 and CDR2 (germline): LNHDA, SQIVND (reference sequence). This CDR3 reads CASSIASGGSNYGYTF. The CDR3 DNA follows: TGTGCCAGTAGTATAGCCTCAGGGGGATCCAACTATGGCTACACCTTC.

This chain uses TRBV28 with TRBJ2-1; either TRBD1 or TRBD2 may fit D (5 bases each). Germline assignment: CDR1 MDHEN and CDR2 SYDVKM. V was cut by 4 bases and J by 8 bases, with 12 bases left in between. The CDR3 contains 13 residues. The CDR3 DNA follows: TGTGCCAGCAGTTATGGGGGTGGGGATGAGCAGTTCTTC. Amino acids: CASSYGGGDEQFF.

The chain carries TRBV7-9 and TRBJ2-3; 16 bases align to TRBD2. CDR3 length: 18 residues. Trimming took 6 bases from V and 3 from J; bases not matched to a gene: 9. CDR1 and CDR2 (germline): SEHNR, FQNEAQ (reference sequence). CDR3 in DNA: TGTGCCAGCAGTCTAATGGGACTAGCGGGGGGGATTACAGATACGCAGTATTTT. This gives the protein CASSLMGLAGGITDTQYF.

The CDR3 DNA reads TGTGCCAGCACGATCTGGGCAGATACGCAGTATTTT. It translates to CASTIWADTQYF. The V gene is TRBV7-9, the J gene TRBJ2-3; D call uncertain. This CDR3 region has 12 residues. Trimming took 7 bases from V and 4 from J, leaving 9 bases between them. Germline V gene sequence: CDR1 SEHNR, CDR2 FQNEAQ (reference sequence).

The chain employs TRBV4-1 and TRBJ2-7, with D perhaps assigned TRBD1 or TRBD2 (5 bases each). The V end was cut by 3 bases, the J end by 7 bases, with 19 bases between. The CDR3 loop spans 15 amino acids. Germline values: CDR1 MGHRA, CDR2 YSYEKL. This CDR3 is CASSHPWDRVREQYF. The CDR3 DNA follows: TGCGCCAGCAGCCATCCCTGGGACCGAGTACGGGAGCAGTACTTC.

The gene calls are TRBV7-2 and TRBJ1-1; TRBD1 aligns across 8 bases. With V trimmed by 5 bases and J by 5 bases, 4 bases remained unmatched. The V gene's germline CDR1 is SGHTA and CDR2 FQGNSA. CDR3 size: 13 residues. The CDR3 reads CASSIRGQTEAFF. Here the CDR3 DNA reads TGTGCCAGCAGCATCAGGGGGCAGACTGAAGCTTTCTTT.

V gene TRBV28 combines with J gene TRBJ2-2; D gene uncertain. V lost 7 bases to trimming and J lost 6 bases, with 12 bases between them. The germline V gene has CDR1 MDHEN and CDR2 SYDVKM. This CDR3 has 13 residues. The CDR3 here is CASTTPSAGELFF. The CDR3, as DNA: TGTGCCAGCACCACTCCCTCGGCCGGGGAGCTGTTTTTT.

V is TRBV14 and J is TRBJ2-5; 7 nucleotides align to TRBD1. CDR1 and CDR2 (germline): SGHDN, FVKESK. The CDR3 loop spans 15 amino acids. With 1 base clipped from V and 1 base from J, the junction kept 3 bases outside the gene matches. CDR3: CASSQGGTAQETQYF. For the CDR3, the DNA is TGTGCCAGCAGCCAAGGAGGGACAGCCCAAGAGACCCAGTACTTC. The whole variable domain, remainder taken from reference TRBV14 and TRBJ2-5, is EAGVTQFPSHSVIEKGQTVTLRCDPISGHDNLYWYRRVMGKEIKFLLHFVKESKQDESGMPNNRFLAERTGGTYSTLKVQPAELEDSGVYFCASSQGGTAQETQYFGPGTRLLVL.

Only one count was recorded for this clone. This chain links TRBV10-3 with TRBJ1-4, with 8 bases fitting TRBD1. There are 15 residues in the CDR3. V shed 6 bases, J shed 1 base, and the junction held 4 bases outside the gene matches. Germline CDR1 reads ENHRY; CDR2 reads SYGVKD. The CDR3 spells CAISTGGGTNEKLFF. The CDR3 nucleotides read TGTGCCATCAGCACAGGGGGGGGAACTAATGAAAAACTGTTTTTT.

The chain combines TRBV11-2 with TRBJ1-1; D is uncertain. Germline lookup yields CDR1 SGHAT and CDR2 FQNNGV. Between the trimmed V and J ends, which lost 3 bases and 0 bases, there was a span of 5 bases. The CDR3 sequence is 13 residues long. The CDR3 loop is CASSFGLNTEAFF. In DNA form, the CDR3 reads TGTGCCAGCAGCTTTGGGTTGAACACTGAAGCTTTCTTT.

V gene TRBV11-2 combines with J gene TRBJ2-7, with TRBD2 identical over 9 bases. V was pared by 6 bases and J by 6 bases, with 9 bases of the junction left unmatched. The CDR3 is 14 residues long. The V gene's germline CDR1 is SGHAT and CDR2 FQNNGV. The CDR3 nucleotides read TGTGCCAGCAGTCCCTTAGCGGGAGTGGGCGAGCAGTACTTC. Translation gives CASSPLAGVGEQYF.

The rearrangement links TRBV21-1 to TRBJ2-7. TRBV21-1 is listed as a pseudogene. CDR3 length: 16 residues. The CDR3 protein is CASSKEEVSGRYEQYF. The CDR3 bases are TGTGCCAGCAGCAAAGAGGAGGTTTCGGGACGTTACGAGCAGTACTTC.

This chain connects TRBV28 to TRBJ2-7; a weak D match, TRBD2 (7 bases). Germline V gene data show CDR1 as MDHEN and CDR2 as SYDVKM. The CDR3 extends over 14 amino acids. V was clipped by 3 bases and J by 4 bases, with 13 bases between them. CDR3 loop: CASSLRGEGYEQYF. Written as DNA, the CDR3 is TGTGCCAGCAGTTTGAGGGGGGAGGGTTACGAGCAGTACTTC. Full variable domain (rest looked up from reference TRBV28 and TRBJ2-7): DVKVTQSSRYLVKRTGEKVFLECVQDMDHENMFWYRQDPGLGLRLIYFSYDVKMKEKGDIPEGYSVSREKKERFSLILESASTNQTSMYLCASSLRGEGYEQYFGPGTRLTVT.

The chain carries TRBV7-2 and TRBJ2-7; 10 positions agree with TRBD1. CDR3 length equals 15 residues. Per germline, CDR1 SGHTA and CDR2 FQGNSA. V lost 4 bases to trimming and J lost 6 bases; unmatched junction nucleotides: 9. Here the CDR3 DNA reads TGTGCCAGCAGCTATGGGGGACAGGGGTTAGGCGAGCAGTACTTC. This codes for CASSYGGQGLGEQYF.

This chain connects TRBV6-5 to TRBJ1-1; D gene unclear. Germline V gene lookup returns CDR1 MNHEY and CDR2 SVGAGI. Trimming cost V 7 bases and J 1 base, with 10 bases left between them. CDR3 length equals 13 residues. The CDR3 here is CASIGLSNTEAFF. The CDR3 DNA reads TGTGCCAGCATCGGACTGTCGAACACTGAAGCTTTCTTT.

The chain is built from TRBV4-1 and TRBJ2-1, with D perhaps matching TRBD1 (5 bases). Germline V gene sequence: CDR1 MGHRA, CDR2 YSYEKL. This CDR3 has 14 amino acids. Trimming shortened V by 6 bases and J by 3 bases, and 12 bases separated the two germline ends. For the CDR3, the DNA is TGCGCCAGCAGACGGACATTTGACTACAATGAGCAGTTCTTC. Protein: CASRRTFDYNEQFF.

The rearrangement joins TRBV5-6 to TRBJ1-2; D call uncertain. V gave up 0 bases and J gave up 3 bases, with 9 bases separating them. From germline, CDR1 is SGHDT and CDR2 YYEEEE. The CDR3 has 14 residues. The CDR3 region is CASSLVWDDYGYTF. CDR3 coding DNA: TGTGCCAGCAGCTTGGTGTGGGATGACTATGGCTACACCTTC.

This clone was picked up a small number of times. The CDR3: CASRRQMGNQPQHF. For the CDR3, the DNA is TGTGCCAGCAGGCGACAGATGGGCAATCAGCCCCAGCATTTT. The V call is TRBV28, the J call TRBJ1-5; perhaps TRBD1 as D (5 bases). The ends were cut back, 6 bases at V and 2 bases at J, with 11 bases in the middle. This CDR3 has 14 residues. The germline V gene has CDR1 MDHEN and CDR2 SYDVKM.

The chain couples TRBV14 to TRBJ2-1; 7 bases fit TRBD1. The CDR3 totals 13 residues. Trimming took 8 bases from V and 14 from J; bases not matched to a gene: 15. Germline CDR1 is SGHDN and CDR2 is FVKESK. The CDR3 loop is CASGLSRQGEKFF. The CDR3 DNA follows: TGTGCCAGCGGCCTCTCTCGGCAGGGGGAGAAGTTCTTC.